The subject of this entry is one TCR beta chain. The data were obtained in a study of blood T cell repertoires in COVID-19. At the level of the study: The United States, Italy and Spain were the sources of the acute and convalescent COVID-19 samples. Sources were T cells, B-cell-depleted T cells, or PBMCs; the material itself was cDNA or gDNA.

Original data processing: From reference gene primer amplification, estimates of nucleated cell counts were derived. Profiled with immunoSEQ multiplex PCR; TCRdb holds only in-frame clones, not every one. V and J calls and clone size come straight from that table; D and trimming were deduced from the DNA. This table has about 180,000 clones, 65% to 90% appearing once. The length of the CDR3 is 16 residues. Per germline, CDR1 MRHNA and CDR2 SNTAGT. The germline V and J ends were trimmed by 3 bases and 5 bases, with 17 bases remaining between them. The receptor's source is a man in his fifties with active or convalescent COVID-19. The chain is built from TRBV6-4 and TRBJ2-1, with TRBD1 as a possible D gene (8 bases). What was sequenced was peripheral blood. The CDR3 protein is CASSENPGGQDNEQFF. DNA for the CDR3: TGTGCCAGCAGTGAGAATCCGGGGGGACAGGACAATGAGCAGTTCTTC.